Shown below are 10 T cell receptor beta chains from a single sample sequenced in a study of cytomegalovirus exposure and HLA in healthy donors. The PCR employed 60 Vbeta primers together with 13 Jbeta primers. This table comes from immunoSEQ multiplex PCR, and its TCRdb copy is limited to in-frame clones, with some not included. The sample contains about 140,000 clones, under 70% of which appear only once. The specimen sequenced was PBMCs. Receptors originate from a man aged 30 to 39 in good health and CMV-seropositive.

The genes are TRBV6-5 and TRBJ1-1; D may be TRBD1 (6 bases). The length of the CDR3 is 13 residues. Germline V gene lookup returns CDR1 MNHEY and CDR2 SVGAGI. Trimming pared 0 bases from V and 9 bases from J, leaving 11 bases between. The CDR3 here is CASSYSSTGKAFF. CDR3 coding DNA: TGTGCCAGCAGTTACTCGTCAACAGGGAAAGCTTTCTTT.

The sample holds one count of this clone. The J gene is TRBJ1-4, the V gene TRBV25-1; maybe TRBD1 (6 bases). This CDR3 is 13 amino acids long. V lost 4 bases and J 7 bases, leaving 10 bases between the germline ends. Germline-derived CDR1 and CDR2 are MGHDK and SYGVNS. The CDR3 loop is CASSAQGVEKLFF. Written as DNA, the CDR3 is TGTGCCAGCAGTGCACAGGGAGTTGAAAAACTGTTTTTT. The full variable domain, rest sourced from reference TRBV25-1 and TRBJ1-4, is EADIYQTPRYLVIGTGKKITLECSQTMGHDKMYWYQQDPGMELHLIHYSYGVNSTEKGDLSSESTVSRIRTEHFPLTLESARPSHTSQYLCASSAQGVEKLFFGSGTQLSVL.

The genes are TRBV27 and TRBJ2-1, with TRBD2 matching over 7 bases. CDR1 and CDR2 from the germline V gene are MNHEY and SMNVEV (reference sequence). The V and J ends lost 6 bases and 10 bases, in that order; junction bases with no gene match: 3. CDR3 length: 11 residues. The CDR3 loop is CASSPGGEQFF. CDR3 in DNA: TGTGCCAGCAGCCCCGGGGGGGAGCAGTTCTTC.

The chain's CDR3 is CASSPRGTEAFF. The CDR3, as DNA: TGTGCCAGCAGCCCACGGGGCACTGAAGCTTTCTTT. V usage is TRBV7-9 and J usage is TRBJ1-1; D is undetermined. The germline V and J ends were trimmed by 5 bases and 4 bases, with 8 bases remaining between them. This CDR3 region has 12 residues. Germline loops: CDR1 SEHNR, CDR2 FQNEAQ (reference sequence).

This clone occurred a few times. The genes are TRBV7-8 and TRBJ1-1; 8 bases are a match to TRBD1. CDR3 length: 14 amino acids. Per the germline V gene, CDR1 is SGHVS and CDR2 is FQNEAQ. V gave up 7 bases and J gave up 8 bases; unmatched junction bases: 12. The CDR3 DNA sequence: TGTGCCAGCAACCACATACCGGACAGGGTCGAAGCTTTCTTT. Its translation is CASNHIPDRVEAFF.

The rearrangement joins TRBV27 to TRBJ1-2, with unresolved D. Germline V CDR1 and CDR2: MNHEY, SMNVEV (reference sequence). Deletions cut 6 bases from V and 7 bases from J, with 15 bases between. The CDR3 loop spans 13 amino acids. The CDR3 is CASSVSPGGGYTF. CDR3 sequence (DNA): TGTGCCAGCAGCGTTTCCCCCGGAGGTGGCTACACCTTC.

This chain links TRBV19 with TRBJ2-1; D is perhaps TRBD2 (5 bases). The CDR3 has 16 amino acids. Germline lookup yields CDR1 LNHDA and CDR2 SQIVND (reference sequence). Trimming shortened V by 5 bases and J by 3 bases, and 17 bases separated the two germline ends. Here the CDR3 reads CASSRRERVGYNEQFF. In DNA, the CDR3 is TGTGCCAGTAGTCGCCGCGAGAGGGTCGGCTACAATGAGCAGTTCTTC. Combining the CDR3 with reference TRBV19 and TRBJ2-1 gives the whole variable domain DGGITQSPKYLFRKEGQNVTLSCEQNLNHDAMYWYRQDPGQGLRLIYYSQIVNDFQKGDIAEGYSVSREKKESFPLTVTSAQKNPTAFYLCASSRRERVGYNEQFFGPGTRLTVL.

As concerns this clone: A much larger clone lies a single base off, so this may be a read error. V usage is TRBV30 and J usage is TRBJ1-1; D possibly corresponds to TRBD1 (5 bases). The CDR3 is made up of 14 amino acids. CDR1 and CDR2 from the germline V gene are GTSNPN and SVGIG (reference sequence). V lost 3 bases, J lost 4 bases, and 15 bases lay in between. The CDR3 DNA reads TGTGCCTGGAGCTCGGGGGTAATGACCACTGAAGCTTTCTTT. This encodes CAWSSGVMTTEAFF.

The DNA of the CDR3 is TGTGCAAGTCGCTTAGTGAGGACTAGCGGGAGGCCTGCCACCGGGGAGCTGTTTTTT. As protein: CASRLVRTSGRPATGELFF. This sequence joins TRBV12-2 and TRBJ2-2; the D call TRBD2 from the table was never checked on the DNA. TRBV12-2 is marked as a pseudogene. The CDR3 sequence is 19 residues long.

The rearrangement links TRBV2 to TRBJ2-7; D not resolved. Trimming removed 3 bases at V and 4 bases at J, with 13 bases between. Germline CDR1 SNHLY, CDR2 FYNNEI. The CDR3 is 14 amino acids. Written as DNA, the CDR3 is TGTGCCAGCAGTGATCCTAAGAGCCTATACGAGCAGTACTTC. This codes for CASSDPKSLYEQYF.